The rows below give T cell receptor beta chains drawn from one sample of a study of blood T cell repertoires in COVID-19. Assay: immunoSEQ multiplex PCR; the TCRdb copy retains only in-frame clones and omits some. The sample records around 92,000 clones, nearly 85% being singletons. Sequencing was carried out using peripheral blood. Source of these receptors: a woman of 80 years or more with acute or convalescent COVID-19. Each CDR3 is given with its conserved first and last residue. Each record gives: J gene, V gene, clone size, D gene, CDR3 DNA, CDR3 protein. A D gene is named only where the DNA matches it firmly. Part of the rows lack a size; the others show once, few, many or a class for expanded clones.

>TRBJ2-7|TRBV7-8|-|TRBD1
TGTGCCAGCAGCTTAGGGACAGGGAACTACGAGCAGTACTTC
CASSLGTGNYEQYF
>TRBJ2-7|TRBV20-1|-|-
TGCAGTGCTTTCGGGGTTTCCGAGCAGTACTTC
CSAFGVSEQYF
>TRBJ2-5|TRBV2|-|TRBD1
TGTGCCAGCATCTCGACAGGGGGTAAAAAGACCCAGTACTTC
CASISTGGKKTQYF
>TRBJ2-1|TRBV5-1|-|-
TGCGCCAGCAGCTTACTGTCTTCCTCCTACAATGAGCAGTTCTTC
CASSLLSSSYNEQFF
>TRBJ2-1|TRBV19|-|-
TGTGCCAGTAGTCTTCAGTGGAGCTCCTACAATGAGCAGTTCTTC
CASSLQWSSYNEQFF
>TRBJ2-7|TRBV11-2|few|-
TGTGCCAGCAGCCAGGGTCTCGACGGATCCTACGAGCAGTACTTC
CASSQGLDGSYEQYF
>TRBJ1-5|TRBV19|-|-
TGTGCCAGTAGTATCCCGGACACCAATCAGCCCCAGCATTTT
CASSIPDTNQPQHF
>TRBJ2-7|TRBV28|-|TRBD2
TGTGCCAGCAGCTCTCCAAGCGGGATCCTTTACGAGCAGTACTTC
CASSSPSGILYEQYF
>TRBJ1-2|TRBV24-1|-|-
TGTGCCACCAGTGACCATACAGGGACCTATGGCTACACCTTC
CATSDHTGTYGYTF
>TRBJ2-7|TRBV28|-|-
TGTGCCAGCAGTCGAGGTAGCTCCTACGAGCAGTACTTC
CASSRGSSYEQYF
>TRBJ2-5|TRBV29-1|once|-
TGCAGCGTTCCGAAACTTGGCGGAGTGGCACCAGAGACCCAGTACTTC
CSVPKLGGVAPETQYF
>TRBJ1-2|TRBV12-3/TRBV12-4|-|TRBD1
TGTGCCAGCAGCCAACAGGGGATCTATGGCTACACCTTC
CASSQQGIYGYTF
>TRBJ1-5|TRBV7-9|few|TRBD1
TGTGCCAGCAGCTCCGGACAGGGTAAGAAACAGCCCCAGCATTTT
CASSSGQGKKQPQHF
>TRBJ2-3|TRBV28|-|TRBD2
TGTGCCAGCAGCTTTAGCGGGAGTGGCACAGATACGCAGTATTTT
CASSFSGSGTDTQYF
>TRBJ1-1|TRBV12-3/TRBV12-4|-|-
TGTGCCAGCAGTTTTCGTGATCGGACAGAAGCTTTCTTT
CASSFRDRTEAFF
>TRBJ2-7|TRBV7-2|-|TRBD2
TGTGCCAGCAGCTTTGGACTAGCGGGAGGGTCCTCCTACGAGCAGTACTTC
CASSFGLAGGSSYEQYF
>TRBJ2-7|TRBV5-3|-|TRBD2
TGTGCCAGAAGCTTAACACTAGCGGGAAGCTCCTACGAGCAGTACTTC
CARSLTLAGSSYEQYF
>TRBJ2-5|TRBV5-1|-|TRBD2
TGCGCCAGCAGCTTGGAACTAGCGGAAGAGACCCAGTACTTC
CASSLELAEETQYF
>TRBJ2-1|TRBV5-1|-|TRBD2
TGCGCCAGCAGCCCGGGAGGTGGGTTCTACAATGAGCAGTTCTTC
CASSPGGGFYNEQFF
>TRBJ1-2|TRBV6-5|-|TRBD1
TGTGCCAGCAGGGGGGGACAGCTTAGAAATGGCTACACCTTC
CASRGGQLRNGYTF
>TRBJ2-1|TRBV4-3|-|-
TGCGCCAGCAGCCAAGGCTACCAGGGGGCGACCCTAGCGGGGAATGAGCAGTTCTTC
CASSQGYQGATLAGNEQFF
>TRBJ2-7|TRBV10-3|-|TRBD2
TGTGCCATCAGTGGAGCGGGAGACTCCTACGAGCAGTACTTC
CAISGAGDSYEQYF